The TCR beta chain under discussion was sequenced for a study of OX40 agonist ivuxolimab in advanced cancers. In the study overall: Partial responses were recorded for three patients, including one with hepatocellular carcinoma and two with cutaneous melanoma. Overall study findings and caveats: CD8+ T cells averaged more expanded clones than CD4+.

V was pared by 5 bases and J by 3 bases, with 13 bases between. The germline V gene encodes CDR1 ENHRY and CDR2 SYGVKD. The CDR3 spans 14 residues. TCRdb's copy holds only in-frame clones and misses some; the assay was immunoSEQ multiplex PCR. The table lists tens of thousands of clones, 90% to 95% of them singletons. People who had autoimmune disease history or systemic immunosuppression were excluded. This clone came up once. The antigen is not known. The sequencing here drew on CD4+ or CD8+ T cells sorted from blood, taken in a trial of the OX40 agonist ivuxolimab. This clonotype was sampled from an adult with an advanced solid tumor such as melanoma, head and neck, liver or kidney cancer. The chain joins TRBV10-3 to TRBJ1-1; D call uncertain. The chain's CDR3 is CAISPDRLDTEAFF. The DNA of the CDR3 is TGTGCCATCAGTCCGGACCGCCTCGACACTGAAGCTTTCTTT.